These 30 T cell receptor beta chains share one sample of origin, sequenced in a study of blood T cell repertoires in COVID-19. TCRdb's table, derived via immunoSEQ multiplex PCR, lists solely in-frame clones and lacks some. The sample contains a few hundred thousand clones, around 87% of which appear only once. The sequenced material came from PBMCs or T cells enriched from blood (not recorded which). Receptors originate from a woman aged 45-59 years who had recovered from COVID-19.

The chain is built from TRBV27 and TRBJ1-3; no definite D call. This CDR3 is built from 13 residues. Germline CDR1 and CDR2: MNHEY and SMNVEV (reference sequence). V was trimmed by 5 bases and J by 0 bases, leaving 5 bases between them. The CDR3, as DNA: TGTGCCAGCAGTACTAACTCTGGAAACACCATATATTTT. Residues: CASSTNSGNTIYF.

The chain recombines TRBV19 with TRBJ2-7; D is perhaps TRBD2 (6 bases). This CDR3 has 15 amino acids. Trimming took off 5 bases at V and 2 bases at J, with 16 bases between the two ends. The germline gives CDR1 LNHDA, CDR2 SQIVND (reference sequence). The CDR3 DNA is TGTGCCAGTAGTCCACAACCGGACTACGCCTACGAGCAGTACTTC. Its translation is CASSPQPDYAYEQYF.

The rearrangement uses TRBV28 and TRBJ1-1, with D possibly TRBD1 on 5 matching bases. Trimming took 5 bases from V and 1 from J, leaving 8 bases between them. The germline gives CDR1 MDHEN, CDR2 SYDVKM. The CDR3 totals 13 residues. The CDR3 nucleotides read TGTGCCAGCAGTAAAACAGGGAACACTGAAGCTTTCTTT. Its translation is CASSKTGNTEAFF.

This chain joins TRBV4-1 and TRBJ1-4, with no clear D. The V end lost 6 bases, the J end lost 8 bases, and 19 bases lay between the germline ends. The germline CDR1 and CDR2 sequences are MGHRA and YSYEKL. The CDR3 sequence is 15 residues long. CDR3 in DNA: TGCGCCAGCAGACCCGGGGTACAGATGAGGGAAAAACTGTTTTTT. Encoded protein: CASRPGVQMREKLFF.

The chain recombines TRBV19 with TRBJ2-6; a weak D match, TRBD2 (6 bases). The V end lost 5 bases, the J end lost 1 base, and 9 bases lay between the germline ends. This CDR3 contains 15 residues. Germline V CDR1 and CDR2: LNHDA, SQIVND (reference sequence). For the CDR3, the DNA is TGTGCCAGTAGTGCCGGGGGTTCTGGGGCCAACGTCCTGACTTTC. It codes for CASSAGGSGANVLTF.

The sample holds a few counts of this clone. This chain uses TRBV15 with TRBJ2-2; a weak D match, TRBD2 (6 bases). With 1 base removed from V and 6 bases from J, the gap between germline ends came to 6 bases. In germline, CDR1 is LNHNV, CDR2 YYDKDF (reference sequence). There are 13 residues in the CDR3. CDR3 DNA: TGTGCCACCAGCAGAGCGGGGGCCGGGGAGCTGTTTTTT. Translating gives CATSRAGAGELFF.

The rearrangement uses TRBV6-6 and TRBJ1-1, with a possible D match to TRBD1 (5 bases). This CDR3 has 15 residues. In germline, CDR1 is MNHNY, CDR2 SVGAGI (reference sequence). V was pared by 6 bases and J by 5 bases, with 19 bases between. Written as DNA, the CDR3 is TGTGCCAGCAGCCCACCCGGCACAGGAGGGACTGAAGCTTTCTTT. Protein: CASSPPGTGGTEAFF.

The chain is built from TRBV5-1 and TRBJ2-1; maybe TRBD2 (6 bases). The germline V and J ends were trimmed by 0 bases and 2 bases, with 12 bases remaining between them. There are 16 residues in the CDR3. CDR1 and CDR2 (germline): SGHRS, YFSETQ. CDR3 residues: CASSLELAGPYNEQFF. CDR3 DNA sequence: TGCGCCAGCAGCTTGGAGTTGGCGGGGCCCTACAATGAGCAGTTCTTC.

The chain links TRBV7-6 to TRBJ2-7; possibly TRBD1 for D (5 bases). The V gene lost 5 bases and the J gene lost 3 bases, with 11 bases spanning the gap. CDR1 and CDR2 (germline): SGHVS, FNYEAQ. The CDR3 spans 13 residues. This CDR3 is CASSLTELYEQYF. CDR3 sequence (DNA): TGTGCCAGCAGCCTGACAGAACTCTACGAGCAGTACTTC.

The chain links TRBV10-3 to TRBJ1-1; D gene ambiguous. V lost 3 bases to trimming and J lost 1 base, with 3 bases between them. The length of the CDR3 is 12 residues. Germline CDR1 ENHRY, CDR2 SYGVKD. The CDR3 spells CAISDWNTEAFF. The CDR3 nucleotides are TGTGCCATCAGTGACTGGAACACTGAAGCTTTCTTT.

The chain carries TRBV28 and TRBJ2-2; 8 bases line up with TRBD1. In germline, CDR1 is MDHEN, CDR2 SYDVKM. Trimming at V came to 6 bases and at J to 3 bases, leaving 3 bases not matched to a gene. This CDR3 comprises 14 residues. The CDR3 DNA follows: TGTGCCAGCAGGCGACAGGGGTACACCGGGGAGCTGTTTTTT. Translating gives CASRRQGYTGELFF.

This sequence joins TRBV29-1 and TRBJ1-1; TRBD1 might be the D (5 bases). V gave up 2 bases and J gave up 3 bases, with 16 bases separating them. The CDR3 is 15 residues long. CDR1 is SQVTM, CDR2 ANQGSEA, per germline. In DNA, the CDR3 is TGCAGCGTTGAACCCACAGGCCTTATGGACACTGAAGCTTTCTTT. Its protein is CSVEPTGLMDTEAFF.

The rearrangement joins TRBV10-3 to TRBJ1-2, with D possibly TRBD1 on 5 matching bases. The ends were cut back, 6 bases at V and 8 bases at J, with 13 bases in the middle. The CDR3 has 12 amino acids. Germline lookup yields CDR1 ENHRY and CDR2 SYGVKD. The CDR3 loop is CAISERGEGYTF. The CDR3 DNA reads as TGTGCCATCAGCGAGAGGGGTGAGGGCTACACCTTC.

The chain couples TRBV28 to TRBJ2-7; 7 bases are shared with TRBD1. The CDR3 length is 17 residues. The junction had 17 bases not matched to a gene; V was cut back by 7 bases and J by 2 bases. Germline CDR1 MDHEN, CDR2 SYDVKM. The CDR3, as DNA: TGTGCCAGCACCCCCCCCAAGCCGGGACAGCTAACCTACGAGCAGTACTTC. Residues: CASTPPKPGQLTYEQYF.

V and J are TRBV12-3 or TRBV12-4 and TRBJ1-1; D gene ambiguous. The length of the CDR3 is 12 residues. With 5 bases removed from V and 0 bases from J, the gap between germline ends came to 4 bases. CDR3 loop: CASSGLNTEAFF. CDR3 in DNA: TGTGCCAGCAGTGGCTTGAACACTGAAGCTTTCTTT.

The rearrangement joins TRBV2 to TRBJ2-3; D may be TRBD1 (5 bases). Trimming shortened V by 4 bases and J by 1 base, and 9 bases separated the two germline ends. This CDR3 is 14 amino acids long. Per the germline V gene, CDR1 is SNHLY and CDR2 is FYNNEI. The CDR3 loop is CASSGTPGTDTQYF. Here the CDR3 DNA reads TGTGCCAGCAGTGGGACACCAGGCACAGATACGCAGTATTTT.

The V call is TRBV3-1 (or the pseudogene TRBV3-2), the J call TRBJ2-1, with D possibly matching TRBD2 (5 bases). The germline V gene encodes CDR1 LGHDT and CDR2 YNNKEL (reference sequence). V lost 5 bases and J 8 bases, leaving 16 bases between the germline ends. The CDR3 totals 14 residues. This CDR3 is CASSYFGVAYEQFF. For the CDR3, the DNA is TGTGCCAGCAGCTACTTCGGGGTGGCGTATGAGCAGTTCTTC.

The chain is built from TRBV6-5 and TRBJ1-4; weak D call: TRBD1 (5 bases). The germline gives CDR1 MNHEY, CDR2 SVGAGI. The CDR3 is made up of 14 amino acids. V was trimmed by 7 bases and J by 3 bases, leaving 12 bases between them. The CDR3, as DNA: TGTGCCAGCAACTTGGGGGGAGCTAATGAAAAACTGTTTTTT. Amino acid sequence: CASNLGGANEKLFF.

In nucleotides, the CDR3 is TGTGCCAGCAGTGACCTACAGGGAGATCAGCCCCAGCATTTT. As protein: CASSDLQGDQPQHF. The V gene is TRBV28, the J gene TRBJ1-5; a possible D gene is TRBD1 (6 bases). V lost 5 bases and J 5 bases, leaving 13 bases between the germline ends. The CDR3 runs 14 residues. Germline V gives CDR1 MDHEN, CDR2 SYDVKM.

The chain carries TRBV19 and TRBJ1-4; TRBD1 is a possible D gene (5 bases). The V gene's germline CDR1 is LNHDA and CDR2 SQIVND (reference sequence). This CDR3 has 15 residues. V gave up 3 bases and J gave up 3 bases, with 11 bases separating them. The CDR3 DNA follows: TGTGCCAGTAGTATGAAGACAGAACCTAATGAAAAACTGTTTTTT. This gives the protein CASSMKTEPNEKLFF.

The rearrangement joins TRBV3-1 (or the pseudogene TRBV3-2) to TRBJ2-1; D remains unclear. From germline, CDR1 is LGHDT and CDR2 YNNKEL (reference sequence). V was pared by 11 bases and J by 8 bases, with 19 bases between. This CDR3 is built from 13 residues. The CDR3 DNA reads TGTGCCGTCCGAGGTCTTCGGGTCCATGAGCAGTTCTTC. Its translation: CAVRGLRVHEQFF.

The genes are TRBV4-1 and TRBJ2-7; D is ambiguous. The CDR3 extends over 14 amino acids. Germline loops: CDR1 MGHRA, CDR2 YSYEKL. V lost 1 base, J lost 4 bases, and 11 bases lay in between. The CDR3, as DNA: TGCGCCAGCAGCCAAGTCGCAGGTGGTTACGAGCAGTACTTC. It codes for CASSQVAGGYEQYF.

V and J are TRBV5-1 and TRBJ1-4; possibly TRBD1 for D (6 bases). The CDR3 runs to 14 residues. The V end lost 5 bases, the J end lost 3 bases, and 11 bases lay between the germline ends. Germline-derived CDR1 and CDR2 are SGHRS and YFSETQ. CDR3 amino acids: CASSDQGSNEKLFF. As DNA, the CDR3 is TGCGCCAGCAGTGATCAGGGGTCTAATGAAAAACTGTTTTTT.

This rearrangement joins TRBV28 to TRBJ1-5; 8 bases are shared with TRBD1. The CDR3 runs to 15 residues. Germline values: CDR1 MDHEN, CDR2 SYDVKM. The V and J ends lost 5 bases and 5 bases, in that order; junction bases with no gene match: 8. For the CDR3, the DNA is TGTGCCAGCAGTCCCGACAGGGGCATATATCAGCCCCAGCATTTT. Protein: CASSPDRGIYQPQHF. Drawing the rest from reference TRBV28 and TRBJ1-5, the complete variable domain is DVKVTQSSRYLVKRTGEKVFLECVQDMDHENMFWYRQDPGLGLRLIYFSYDVKMKEKGDIPEGYSVSREKKERFSLILESASTNQTSMYLCASSPDRGIYQPQHFGDGTRLSIL.

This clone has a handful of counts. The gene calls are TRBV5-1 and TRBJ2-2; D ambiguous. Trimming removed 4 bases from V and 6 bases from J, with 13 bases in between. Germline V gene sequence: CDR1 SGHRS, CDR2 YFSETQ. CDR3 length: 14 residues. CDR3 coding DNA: TGCGCCAGCAGCCCGGCAGGATTTCCCGGGGAGCTGTTTTTT. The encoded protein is CASSPAGFPGELFF.

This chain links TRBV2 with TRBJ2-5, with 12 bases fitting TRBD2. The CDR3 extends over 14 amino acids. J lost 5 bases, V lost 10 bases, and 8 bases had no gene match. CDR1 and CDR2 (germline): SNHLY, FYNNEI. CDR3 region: CATSTSGGRETQYF. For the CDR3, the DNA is TGTGCCACCTCGACTAGCGGGGGCCGGGAGACCCAGTACTTC.

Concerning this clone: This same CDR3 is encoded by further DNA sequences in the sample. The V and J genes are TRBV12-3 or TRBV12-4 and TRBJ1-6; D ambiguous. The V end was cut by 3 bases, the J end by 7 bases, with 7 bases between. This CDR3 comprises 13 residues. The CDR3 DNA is TGTGCCAGCAGTTTCCCCGGGAATTCACCCCTCCACTTT. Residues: CASSFPGNSPLHF.

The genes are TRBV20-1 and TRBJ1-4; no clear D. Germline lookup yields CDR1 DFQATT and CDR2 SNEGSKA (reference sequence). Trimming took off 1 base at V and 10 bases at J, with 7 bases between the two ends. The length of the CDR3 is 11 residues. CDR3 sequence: CSARGELKLFF. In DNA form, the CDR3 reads TGCAGTGCTAGAGGAGAACTAAAACTGTTTTTT.

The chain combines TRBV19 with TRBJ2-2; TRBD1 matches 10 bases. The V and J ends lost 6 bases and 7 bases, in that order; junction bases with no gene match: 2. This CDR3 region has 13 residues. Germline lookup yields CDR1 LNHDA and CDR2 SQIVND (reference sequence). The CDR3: CASRGQGIGELFF. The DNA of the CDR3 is TGTGCCAGTAGGGGACAGGGGATCGGGGAGCTGTTTTTT.

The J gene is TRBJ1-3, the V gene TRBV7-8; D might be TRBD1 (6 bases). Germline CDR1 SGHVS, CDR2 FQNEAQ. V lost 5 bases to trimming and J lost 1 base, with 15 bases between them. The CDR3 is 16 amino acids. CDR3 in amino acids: CASSQQGGVSGNTIYF. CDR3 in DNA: TGTGCCAGCAGCCAACAAGGGGGAGTTTCTGGAAACACCATATATTTT.